The clone carrying this T cell receptor (beta chain) was observed a few times. This sample is part of a study of blood T cell repertoires in COVID-19. Overall study: T cells, B-cell-depleted T cells, or PBMCs provided the cDNA or gDNA that served as material.

This CDR3 is 14 amino acids long. Germline trimming cut 5 bases from V and 3 bases from J; bases unmatched to any gene: 4. The germline CDR1 and CDR2 sequences are MNHEY and SVGAGI. Some clones are missing from TCRdb's copy, which holds only in-frame ones; the method was immunoSEQ multiplex PCR. Here the sample spans approximately 280,000 clones, approximately 92% being singletons. The gene calls are TRBV6-5 and TRBJ2-3, with TRBD2 matching over 8 bases. The sample comprised peripheral blood. The sequence derives from a woman aged 25 to 39 with COVID-19, enrolled during active disease. CDR3 in amino acids: CASSTGGQTDTQYF. The DNA for the CDR3 is TGTGCCAGCAGTACGGGAGGGCAGACAGATACGCAGTATTTT.